The 19 T cell receptor beta chains reported below all come from one sample, sequenced in a study of blood T cells in healthy people across ages. PCR was performed a second time for 7 to 11 cycles using a sample-barcoded 5' primer and a J-beta primer mix. Each CDR3 protein gets one entry after TCRdb re-called the 5' RACE reads with MiXCR. The sample carries approximately 760,000 distinct CDR3 sequences, roughly 25% recorded once. The same sample was also used in a study of T cells of mothers and their children.

The sequenced material came from blood. Receptors originate from a boy aged 5-17 years in good health.

This clonotype was detected only a few times. The chain recombines TRBV4-1 with TRBJ1-1; D is unresolved. The germline gives CDR1 MGHRA, CDR2 YSYEKL. This CDR3 contains 15 residues. V lost 0 bases, J lost 4 bases, and 12 bases lay in between. The CDR3 bases are TGCGCCAGCAGCCAAGACCGGGGAGGAGGCACTGAAGCTTTCTTT. It is translated as CASSQDRGGGTEAFF.

This clonotype occurred a few times. The CDR3 protein is CASSLGEQGRWETQYF. In DNA form, the CDR3 reads TGTGCCAGCAGCTTAGGGGAGCAGGGACGGTGGGAGACCCAGTACTTC. V and J are TRBV13 and TRBJ2-5; D is possibly TRBD1 or TRBD2 (5 bases each). The CDR3 loop spans 16 amino acids. The germline V and J ends were trimmed by 0 bases and 5 bases, with 16 bases remaining between them. The germline gives CDR1 PRHDT, CDR2 FYEKMQ (reference sequence).

This clonotype was counted only a few times. The V gene is TRBV20-1, the J gene TRBJ2-5, with 12 bases that match TRBD2. The J call is in doubt because the DNA end fits TRBJ2-1 better. CDR1 is DFQATT and CDR2 is SNEGSKA in the germline V gene (reference sequence). The CDR3 loop spans 18 amino acids. The CDR3 sequence is CSASPLAGGGLGYNEQFF. The CDR3, as DNA: TGCAGTGCTAGTCCCCTAGCGGGAGGGGGGTTAGGCTACAATGAGCAGTTCTTC.

A few counts support this clonotype. The V gene is TRBV7-2, the J gene TRBJ2-5; 8 nucleotides line up with TRBD1. V lost 5 bases to trimming and J lost 5 bases; unmatched junction nucleotides: 4. This CDR3 comprises 13 residues. Germline lookup yields CDR1 SGHTA and CDR2 FQGNSA. The CDR3, as DNA: TGTGCCAGCAGCATCCACAGGGGGGAGACCCAGTACTTC. This encodes CASSIHRGETQYF.

V usage is TRBV21-1 and J usage is TRBJ2-3; the table calls TRBD2, which could not be checked here. TRBV21-1 is a listed pseudogene. The CDR3 totals 17 residues. DNA for the CDR3: TGTGCCAGCAGCACGCCGGGACTAGCGACCAGCACAGATACGCAGTATTTT. This encodes CASSTPGLATSTDTQYF.

This clonotype was observed once. The V call is TRBV12-3 or TRBV12-4, the J call TRBJ1-2; D is unclear. This CDR3 region has 14 residues. V shed 2 bases and J shed 4 bases, with 11 bases lying between them. CDR3 protein: CASSLLGQTYGYTF. DNA for the CDR3: TGTGCCAGCAGTTTACTGGGCCAGACCTATGGCTACACCTTC.

Only one count was recorded for this clonotype. The chain combines TRBV7-2 with TRBJ2-7; TRBD2 matches 13 bases. The end of the DNA fits TRBJ2-1 better, so the J call may be wrong. CDR1 is SGHTA and CDR2 is FQGNSA in the germline V gene. CDR3 length equals 19 residues. CDR3 DNA sequence: TGTGCCAGCAGCTTAGGGACTAGCGGGAGAGTTAGTTCCTACAATGAGCAGTTCTTC. As protein: CASSLGTSGRVSSYNEQFF.

The CDR3 coding sequence is TGTGCCAGCAGTCTTAGGGCCCCAAGCGGTAATTCACCCCTCCACTTT. It translates to CASSLRAPSGNSPLHF. The chain uses TRBV27 and TRBJ1-6; D is undetermined. The V gene lost 5 bases and the J gene lost 6 bases, with 17 bases spanning the gap. The germline V gene has CDR1 MNHEY and CDR2 SMNVEV (reference sequence). This CDR3 has 16 amino acids.

This chain uses TRBV28 with TRBJ2-5, with 10 bases fitting TRBD2. This CDR3 comprises 16 residues. CDR1 and CDR2 from the germline V gene are MDHEN and SYDVKM. The trim removed 6 bases at V and 1 base at J, leaving 8 bases unmatched. The CDR3 DNA reads TGTGCCAGCAGCCCACCTAGCGGGGGACGCCAAGAGACCCAGTACTTC. This codes for CASSPPSGGRQETQYF.

V usage is TRBV5-1 and J usage is TRBJ2-5; TRBD1 agrees at 8 bases. The end of the DNA fits TRBJ2-7 better, so the J call may be wrong. There are 15 residues in the CDR3. Germline-derived CDR1 and CDR2 are SGHRS and YFSETQ. The CDR3 nucleotides read TGCGCCAGCAGCTTGGGACAGGGGTCGAGGGACGAGCAGTACTTC. It encodes CASSLGQGSRDEQYF.

This chain connects TRBV29-1 to TRBJ2-5; tentatively, D is TRBD1 (5 bases). Judging by the DNA end, TRBJ2-7 fits better; the J call may be wrong. This CDR3 contains 14 residues. In germline, CDR1 is SQVTM, CDR2 ANQGSEA. DNA for the CDR3: TGCAGCGTTGAGTCAGGGAAAAGCTCCTACGAGCAGTACTTC. It yields the protein CSVESGKSSYEQYF.

The genes are TRBV3-1 and TRBJ1-1; possible D gene TRBD1, 6 bases. The CDR3 covers 14 residues. V lost 2 bases and J 6 bases, leaving 13 bases between the germline ends. Per germline, CDR1 LGHDT and CDR2 YNNKEL (reference sequence). CDR3 nucleotides: TGTGCCAGCAGCCAATACAGGGAATCGGCTGAAGCTTTCTTT. It encodes CASSQYRESAEAFF.

This clonotype was detected a few times. The V call is TRBV5-6, the J call TRBJ1-1, with no clear D. Trimming stripped 2 bases from V and 3 bases from J, with 11 bases between. The CDR3 runs to 14 residues. The germline V gene encodes CDR1 SGHDT and CDR2 YYEEEE. CDR3 loop: CASSFLGSDTEAFF. CDR3 coding DNA: TGTGCCAGCAGCTTCCTAGGGTCGGACACTGAAGCTTTCTTT. Drawing the rest from reference TRBV5-6 and TRBJ1-1, the complete variable domain is DAGVTQSPTHLIKTRGQQVTLRCSPKSGHDTVSWYQQALGQGPQFIFQYYEEEERQRGNFPDRFSGHQFPNYSSELNVNALLLGDSALYLCASSFLGSDTEAFFGQGTRLTVV.

This sequence joins TRBV11-2 and TRBJ2-7, with D maybe TRBD2 (5 bases). This CDR3 contains 13 residues. Germline-derived CDR1 and CDR2 are SGHAT and FQNNGV. Trimming cost V 5 bases and J 4 bases, with 12 bases left between them. The CDR3 loop is CASSHTEDYEQYF. For the CDR3, the DNA is TGTGCCAGCAGCCACACGGAGGATTACGAGCAGTACTTC.

This rearrangement joins TRBV7-9 to TRBJ2-5; 8 bases match TRBD1. The germline CDR1 and CDR2 sequences are SEHNR and FQNEAQ (reference sequence). The CDR3 is 16 amino acids. Trimming removed 4 bases from V and 4 bases from J; junction bases left unmatched: 11. CDR3 sequence (DNA): TGTGCCAGCAGCTCATGGACAGGGCCGGTGGGAGAGACCCAGTACTTC. This encodes CASSSWTGPVGETQYF.

A single count supports this clonotype. This chain joins TRBV25-1 and TRBJ2-2; TRBD1 agrees at 7 bases. The V segment lost 4 bases and the J segment 0 bases; nucleotides outside the gene matches: 17. The CDR3 loop spans 20 amino acids. Germline CDR1 is MGHDK and CDR2 is SYGVNS. The CDR3 loop is CASSAGPSGQRVSNTGELFF. For the CDR3, the DNA is TGTGCCAGCAGTGCCGGCCCTTCGGGACAGCGAGTTTCGAACACCGGGGAGCTGTTTTTT.

This clonotype was detected only a few times. The rearrangement uses TRBV3-1 and TRBJ2-6; D not certain. Germline loops: CDR1 LGHDT, CDR2 YNNKEL (reference sequence). Trimming removed 4 bases from V and 2 bases from J, with 9 bases in between. The CDR3 extends over 15 amino acids. The CDR3 coding sequence is TGTGCCAGCAGCCCGACCATGGCTGGGGCCAACGTCCTGACTTTC. Protein sequence: CASSPTMAGANVLTF.

The chain links TRBV10-3 to TRBJ1-4; no reliable D call. The CDR3 runs 12 residues. With 2 bases removed from V and 5 bases from J, the gap between germline ends came to 3 bases. From germline, CDR1 is ENHRY and CDR2 SYGVKD. The CDR3 DNA sequence: TGTGCCATCAGTGAGGAGAATGAAAAACTGTTTTTT. Amino acids: CAISEENEKLFF.

V usage is TRBV2 and J usage is TRBJ2-3; a weak D match, TRBD1 (6 bases). Trimming stripped 9 bases from V and 8 bases from J, with 21 bases between. The CDR3 has 14 amino acids. From germline, CDR1 is SNHLY and CDR2 FYNNEI. The CDR3 reads CASEQGPAAGTQYF. CDR3 sequence (DNA): TGTGCCAGTGAACAGGGCCCGGCTGCGGGTACGCAGTATTTT.